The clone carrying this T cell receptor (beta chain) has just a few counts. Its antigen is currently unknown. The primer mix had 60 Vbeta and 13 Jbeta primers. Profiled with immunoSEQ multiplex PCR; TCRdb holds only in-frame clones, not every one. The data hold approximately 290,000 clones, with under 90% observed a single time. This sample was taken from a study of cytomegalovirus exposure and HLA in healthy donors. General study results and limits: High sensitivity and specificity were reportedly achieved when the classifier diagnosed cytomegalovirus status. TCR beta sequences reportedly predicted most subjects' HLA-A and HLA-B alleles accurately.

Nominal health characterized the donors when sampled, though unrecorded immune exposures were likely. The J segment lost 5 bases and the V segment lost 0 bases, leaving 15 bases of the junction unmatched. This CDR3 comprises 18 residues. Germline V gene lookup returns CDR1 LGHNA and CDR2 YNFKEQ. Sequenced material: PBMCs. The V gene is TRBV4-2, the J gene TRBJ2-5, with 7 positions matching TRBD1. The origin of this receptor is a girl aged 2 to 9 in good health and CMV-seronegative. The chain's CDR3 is CASSQDPPDRPLVETQYF. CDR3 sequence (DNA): TGTGCCAGCAGCCAAGACCCCCCGGACAGGCCATTGGTGGAGACCCAGTACTTC.